Detailed here is one T cell receptor beta chain. As yet, its antigen is unknown. Some clones are missing from TCRdb's copy, which holds only in-frame ones; the method was immunoSEQ multiplex PCR. The sample records tens of thousands of clones, under 95% being singletons. The entry originates in a study of T cell responses to AZD1222 COVID-19 vaccine. Overall study results and limits: Spike-specific TCR breadth and depth were elevated following two AZD1222 doses. At baseline, seropositivity was found in only six AZD1222 recipients. Donors skewed white British and female; clonal diversity was possibly underestimated. Sampling captured repertoires only after the peak T cell response.

Losses at the gene ends were 6 bases for V and 5 bases for J; bases not matched to a gene: 8. Germline V gene sequence: CDR1 SGHRS, CDR2 YFSETQ. CDR3 length: 14 residues. The specimen was peripheral blood, collected on day 0 of AZD1222 vaccination. The TCR comes from an adult in good health. The chain recombines TRBV5-1 with TRBJ2-5; TRBD1 agrees at 9 bases. The DNA for the CDR3 is TGCGCCAGCACCAAGGGACAGGGTGGGGAGACCCAGTACTTC. Protein: CASTKGQGGETQYF.